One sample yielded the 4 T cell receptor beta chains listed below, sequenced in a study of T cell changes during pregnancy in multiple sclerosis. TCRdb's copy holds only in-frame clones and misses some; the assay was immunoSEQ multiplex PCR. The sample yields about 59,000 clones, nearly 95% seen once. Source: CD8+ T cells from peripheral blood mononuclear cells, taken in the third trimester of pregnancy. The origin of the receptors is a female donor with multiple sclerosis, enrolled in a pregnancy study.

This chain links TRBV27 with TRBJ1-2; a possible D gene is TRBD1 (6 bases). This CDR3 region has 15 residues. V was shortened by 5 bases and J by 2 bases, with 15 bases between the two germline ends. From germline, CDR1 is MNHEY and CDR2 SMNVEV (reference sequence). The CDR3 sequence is CASSTYRETNYGYTF. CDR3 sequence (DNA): TGTGCCAGCAGTACGTACAGGGAAACGAACTATGGCTACACCTTC.

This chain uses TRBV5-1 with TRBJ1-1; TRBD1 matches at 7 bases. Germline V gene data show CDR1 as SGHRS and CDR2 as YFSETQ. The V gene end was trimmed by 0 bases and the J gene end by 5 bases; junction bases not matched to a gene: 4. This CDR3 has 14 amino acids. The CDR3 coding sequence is TGCGCCAGCAGCTTGGAGGGACAGCAGACTGAAGCTTTCTTT. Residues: CASSLEGQQTEAFF.

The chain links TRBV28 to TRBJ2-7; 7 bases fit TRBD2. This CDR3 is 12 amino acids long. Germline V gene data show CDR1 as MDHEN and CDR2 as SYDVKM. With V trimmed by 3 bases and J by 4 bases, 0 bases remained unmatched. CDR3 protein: CASSFSGYEQYF. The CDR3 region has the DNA TGTGCCAGCAGTTTTAGCGGGTACGAGCAGTACTTC.

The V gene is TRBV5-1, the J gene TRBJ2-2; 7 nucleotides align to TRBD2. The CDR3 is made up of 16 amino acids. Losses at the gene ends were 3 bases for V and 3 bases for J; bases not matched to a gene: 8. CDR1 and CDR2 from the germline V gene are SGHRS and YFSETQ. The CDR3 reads CASSSSTAGDTGELFF. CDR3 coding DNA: TGCGCCAGCAGCTCGTCGACTGCGGGGGACACCGGGGAGCTGTTTTTT.